This TCR beta chain was retrieved from a study of T-cell reconstitution after alpha-beta-depleted transplantation in children. This clonotype came up many times. With 0 bases removed from V and 4 bases from J, the gap between germline ends came to 15 bases. In germline, CDR1 is DFQATT, CDR2 SNEGSKA (reference sequence). CDR3 length: 16 residues. The TCRbeta library incorporated unique molecular identifiers. TCRdb re-derived calls from the PCR reads in MiXCR, one entry per CDR3 protein. This table has approximately 250,000 distinct CDR3 sequences, under 30% appearing once. V and J are TRBV20-1 and TRBJ2-2; TRBD1 or TRBD2 may be the D gene (6 bases each). The input for sequencing was PBMCs, taken before TCRalphabeta/CD19-depleted stem cell transplant. The receptor comes from a girl aged 2 to 10 with Fanconi anemia, due to receive a stem cell transplant. The CDR3 DNA follows: TGCAGTGCTAGAGACCCCTTAGAGGGGGGCACCGGGGAGCTGTTTTTT. Translation gives CSARDPLEGGTGELFF.